Shown below are 29 T cell receptor beta chains from a single sample sequenced in a study of monozygotic twins with inflammatory bowel disease. TCRdb re-analyzed the 5' RACE reads; it lists each CDR3 protein once, without DNA. The sample totals some 440,000 distinct CDR3 sequences. The sequencing input was blood. All receptors derive from a human donor with ulcerative colitis or Crohn's disease, or a healthy co-twin of an affected twin (not recorded which).

The J gene is TRBJ2-1, the V gene TRBV5-4; there is no DNA to check the TCRdb D call of TRBD1. The CDR3 is 15 residues long. Germline V gene sequence: CDR1 SGHNT, CDR2 YYREEE (reference sequence). The CDR3 loop is CASSLSDRIYNEQFF.

The chain combines TRBV19 with TRBJ1-6; the D gene TCRdb calls, TRBD1, cannot be checked with no DNA. Germline V gene data show CDR1 as LNHDA and CDR2 as SQIVND (reference sequence). The CDR3 is 14 amino acids. CDR3 amino acids: CASSIDRQGSPLHF.

This rearrangement joins TRBV2 to TRBJ1-6; TCRdb gives TRBD1 as the D gene, but with no DNA this cannot be confirmed. Germline CDR1 is SNHLY and CDR2 is FYNNEI. CDR3 length: 16 amino acids. CDR3 amino acids: CASRGTVGDYNSPLHF.

The chain joins TRBV4-2 to TRBJ2-1; TCRdb's D call of TRBD2 is untestable without DNA. This CDR3 spans 14 amino acids. The germline V gene encodes CDR1 LGHNA and CDR2 YNFKEQ. CDR3 in amino acids: CASSQGGSGNEQFF.

The chain employs TRBV7-9 and TRBJ2-5. The CDR3 runs to 13 residues. The V gene's germline CDR1 is SEHNR and CDR2 FQNEAQ (reference sequence). This CDR3 is CASSSYTGETQYF.

The gene calls are TRBV20-1 and TRBJ2-4; TCRdb's D call, TRBD1, is unchecked because there is no DNA. Germline CDR1 is DFQATT and CDR2 is SNEGSKA (reference sequence). The CDR3 totals 11 residues. CDR3: CSAGDGDPRYF.

V gene TRBV3-1 combines with J gene TRBJ2-3; as DNA is missing, the TRBD2 call by TCRdb cannot be tested. Germline V CDR1 and CDR2: LGHDT, YNNKEL (reference sequence). CDR3 size: 16 residues. This CDR3 is CASSQVPAGVSDTQYF.

The J gene is TRBJ2-5, the V gene TRBV10-2; the TCRdb call, TRBD2, lacks DNA for checking. Germline CDR1 is WSHSY and CDR2 is SAAADI. The CDR3 is 17 residues long. CDR3: CASSEPGLAVQAETQYF.

The chain joins TRBV10-3 to TRBJ2-5. The CDR3 has 16 residues. Germline loops: CDR1 ENHRY, CDR2 SYGVKD. This CDR3 reads CAISEPAHRDQETQYF.

This chain links TRBV30 with TRBJ1-1; TCRdb lists TRBD1, though no DNA is available to test this call. The germline V gene encodes CDR1 GTSNPN and CDR2 SVGIG (reference sequence). This CDR3 spans 13 amino acids. Here the CDR3 reads CAWSSGRNTEAFF.

The rearrangement uses TRBV12-3 or TRBV12-4 and TRBJ1-4; as DNA is missing, the TRBD1 call by TCRdb cannot be tested. The CDR3 totals 15 residues. CDR3 protein: CASSLDRSPNEKLFF.

The chain links TRBV15 to TRBJ2-1; TCRdb indicates TRBD2, and absent DNA this call remains unverified. This CDR3 has 15 amino acids. In germline, CDR1 is LNHNV, CDR2 YYDKDF (reference sequence). The chain's CDR3 is CATSRAAGEYNEQFF.

This chain links TRBV10-3 with TRBJ2-7; as DNA is missing, the TRBD2 call by TCRdb cannot be tested. The germline CDR1 and CDR2 sequences are ENHRY and SYGVKD. The CDR3 extends over 13 amino acids. The CDR3 loop is CAINSGSSYEQYF.

The rearrangement joins TRBV5-4 to TRBJ2-2; TCRdb's D call of TRBD2 is untestable without DNA. There are 16 residues in the CDR3. In germline, CDR1 is SGHNT, CDR2 YYREEE (reference sequence). The CDR3 region is CASSIGTSGTTGELFF.

This rearrangement joins TRBV6-5 to TRBJ1-2. The CDR3 contains 16 residues. Germline CDR1 is MNHEY and CDR2 is SVGAGI. The CDR3 loop reads CASSYSRTTVIGGYTF.

The rearrangement links TRBV7-2 to TRBJ2-3; the TCRdb D gene call, TRBD2, has no DNA to confirm it. Germline lookup yields CDR1 SGHTA and CDR2 FQGNSA. The CDR3 is 16 residues long. CDR3: CASSLVIAGSTDTQYF.

The rearrangement links TRBV12-3 or TRBV12-4 to TRBJ1-3; checking the TCRdb D call of TRBD1 is not possible without DNA. This CDR3 contains 14 residues. The chain's CDR3 is CASSRDRGRNTIYF.

The chain links TRBV20-1 to TRBJ2-7; the TCRdb call, TRBD1, lacks DNA for checking. The CDR3 has 14 residues. Germline assignment: CDR1 DFQATT and CDR2 SNEGSKA (reference sequence). The chain's CDR3 is CSARWGASGYEQYF.

V gene TRBV10-3 combines with J gene TRBJ1-2; TCRdb selects TRBD1, and the lack of DNA leaves this call unchecked. Germline V CDR1 and CDR2: ENHRY, SYGVKD. The CDR3 extends over 13 amino acids. CDR3 sequence reads: CAISATGDYGYTF.

The CDR3 sequence: CASSLVDIVGETQYF. This chain links TRBV5-4 with TRBJ2-5; TCRdb designates TRBD1, a call that cannot be tested without DNA. The CDR3 loop spans 15 amino acids. Germline V lookup: CDR1 SGHNT, CDR2 YYREEE (reference sequence). The whole variable domain, remainder taken from reference TRBV5-4 and TRBJ2-5, is ETGVTQSPTHLIKTRGQQVTLRCSSQSGHNTVSWYQQALGQGPQFIFQYYREEENGRGNFPPRFSGLQFPNYSSELNVNALELDDSALYLCASSLVDIVGETQYFGPGTRLLVL.

The V call is TRBV6-6, the J call TRBJ2-3; with no DNA, the TCRdb D assignment of TRBD2 cannot be verified. This CDR3 is 14 amino acids long. Germline values: CDR1 MNHNY, CDR2 SVGAGI (reference sequence). The CDR3: CASGRGAGTDTQYF.

The gene calls are TRBV4-1 and TRBJ2-7; the TRBD2 assignment by TCRdb is unverifiable without DNA. Germline V gene data show CDR1 as MGHRA and CDR2 as YSYEKL. This CDR3 has 14 residues. CDR3 region: CASSQTSGANEQYF.

The chain couples TRBV5-1 to TRBJ2-2; TCRdb's D gene call, TRBD1, goes unchecked for lack of DNA. This CDR3 is built from 15 residues. Germline CDR1 is SGHRS and CDR2 is YFSETQ. CDR3 amino acids: CASSRQGLDTGELFF. Using reference TRBV5-1 and TRBJ2-2 for the parts outside the CDR3, the full variable domain is KAGVTQTPRYLIKTRGQQVTLSCSPISGHRSVSWYQQTPGQGLQFLFEYFSETQRNKGNFPGRFSGRQFSNSRSEMNVSTLELGDSALYLCASSRQGLDTGELFFGEGSRLTVL.

This chain joins TRBV6-1 and TRBJ1-6; TCRdb names TRBD1, which stays unverified in the absence of DNA. The length of the CDR3 is 13 residues. CDR1 is MNHNS and CDR2 is SASEGT in the germline V gene. The CDR3 reads CASIGQANSPLHF.

The chain recombines TRBV20-1 with TRBJ2-3; there is no DNA to check the TCRdb D call of TRBD2. This CDR3 region has 16 residues. CDR1 and CDR2 (germline): DFQATT, SNEGSKA (reference sequence). The CDR3: CSASTRLLHNTDTRYF.

The chain uses TRBV19 and TRBJ2-1; the TCRdb call, TRBD2, lacks DNA for checking. The CDR3 has 17 residues. Germline CDR1 reads LNHDA; CDR2 reads SQIVND (reference sequence). CDR3: CASSRLPTGSSYNEQFF.

The genes are TRBV12-3 or TRBV12-4 and TRBJ1-1; the D gene TCRdb calls, TRBD1, cannot be checked with no DNA. This CDR3 is built from 16 residues. CDR3: CASSIQGQVSGTEAFF.

The chain carries TRBV11-2 and TRBJ2-5; lacking DNA, the TRBD1 call made by TCRdb goes unchecked. Germline-derived CDR1 and CDR2 are SGHAT and FQNNGV. This CDR3 has 14 amino acids. CDR3 protein: CASSPSGAVRTQYF.

This sequence joins TRBV6-5 and TRBJ2-5; TCRdb lists TRBD1, though no DNA is available to test this call. Germline V gives CDR1 MNHEY, CDR2 SVGAGI. The CDR3 consists of 15 residues. This CDR3 is CASSYSPLGGETQYF.